The 5 T cell receptor beta chains in this list originate from one sample, sequenced in a study of cytomegalovirus exposure and HLA in healthy donors. The PCR had 60 Vbeta and 13 Jbeta primers. Libraries were prepared by immunoSEQ multiplex PCR; TCRdb keeps only in-frame clonotypes and omits some of them. The sample table includes more than 90,000 clones. Sequenced sample: PBMCs. The receptors here all came from a man aged 25 to 45 in good health and CMV-seronegative.

The V and J genes are TRBV4-1 and TRBJ2-2, with 11 bases identical to TRBD2. Germline-derived CDR1 and CDR2 are MGHRA and YSYEKL. Trimming took 3 bases from V and 1 from J; bases not matched to a gene: 1. The CDR3 loop spans 16 amino acids. CDR3 coding DNA: TGCGCCAGCAGCCATGGGACTAGCGGGAACACCGGGGAGCTGTTTTTT. Translating it yields CASSHGTSGNTGELFF.

V usage is TRBV6-5 and J usage is TRBJ1-3; tentative D call: TRBD1 (5 bases). Germline V gene data show CDR1 as MNHEY and CDR2 as SVGAGI. The CDR3 sequence is 13 residues long. V lost 6 bases and J lost 7, with 13 bases in between. As DNA, the CDR3 is TGTGCCAGCAGCCCCCGGGAGGGGAACACCATATATTTT. Amino acids: CASSPREGNTIYF.

The chain couples TRBV12-2 to TRBJ2-1; the table's D call TRBD1 went unverified against the DNA. TRBV12-2 corresponds to a pseudogene. The CDR3 covers 14 residues. The CDR3 sequence: CASRLNQSYNEQFF. The CDR3, as DNA: TGTGCAAGTCGCCTCAACCAGTCCTACAATGAGCAGTTCTTC.

The chain is built from TRBV5-1 and TRBJ1-5, with 9 bases identical to TRBD1. V trimming: 4 bases; J trimming: 3 bases; junction bases outside the gene matches: 5. The V gene's germline CDR1 is SGHRS and CDR2 YFSETQ. This CDR3 is 15 amino acids long. CDR3 DNA sequence: TGCGCCAGCAGCACCGGACAGGGGCCCAATCAGCCCCAGCATTTT. Protein sequence: CASSTGQGPNQPQHF.

The chain employs TRBV19 and TRBJ1-5; 11 nucleotides line up with TRBD1. Germline V gene lookup returns CDR1 LNHDA and CDR2 SQIVND (reference sequence). Unmatched junction bases numbered 23, after V lost 7 bases and J lost 0 bases. This CDR3 comprises 22 residues. The CDR3 DNA is TGTGCCAGTACCATGAGAGGATACCGGGGACAGGGGGTGGGTTATAGCAATCAGCCCCAGCATTTT. Residues: CASTMRGYRGQGVGYSNQPQHF.